These T cell receptor beta chains were read from a single sample in a study of blood T cell repertoires in COVID-19. TCRdb's table, derived via immunoSEQ multiplex PCR, lists solely in-frame clones and lacks some. The table has around 160,000 clones, over 70% seen once. The specimen was PBMCs or T cells enriched from blood (not recorded which). These receptors were obtained from a woman aged 55-69 years who had recovered from COVID-19. CDR3s include the opening cysteine and the closing phenylalanine or tryptophan. A D gene is named only where the DNA matches it firmly. Clone size is shown for a subset of rows, as once, few, many or a class of expanded clone.

d_call | clone_size | j_call | v_call | cdr3_nt | cdr3_aa
NA | NA | TRBJ1-5 | TRBV6-5 | TGTGCCAGCAGTTACTCAGCAGGCCTCAATCAGCCCCAGCATTTT | CASSYSAGLNQPQHF
NA | NA | TRBJ2-3 | TRBV20-1 | TGCAGTGCTAGCCGGGAAGATACGCAGTATTTT | CSASREDTQYF
NA | once | TRBJ1-6 | TRBV7-8 | TGTGCCAGCAGCTTCTCGTCATCGGCCCTCCACTTT | CASSFSSSALHF
TRBD1 | NA | TRBJ2-6 | TRBV19 | TGTGCCAGTAGTATAGGGCGACAGGGTGACTCTGGGGCCAACGTCCTGACTTTC | CASSIGRQGDSGANVLTF
NA | NA | TRBJ2-7 | TRBV5-8 | TGTGCCAGCAGCCGCGGACAGCTCTACGAGCAGTACTTC | CASSRGQLYEQYF
TRBD1 | NA | TRBJ1-1 | TRBV5-1 | TGCGCCAGCAGCTTGACAGGGGCGACTGAAGCTTTCTTT | CASSLTGATEAFF
TRBD1 | NA | TRBJ1-2 | TRBV2 | TGTGCCAGCGGCAGGACAGGGGATCATTATGGCTACACCTTC | CASGRTGDHYGYTF
TRBD1 | NA | TRBJ1-4 | TRBV7-9 | TGTGCCAGCAGCCGGGGGACAGCTAATGAAAAACTGTTTTTT | CASSRGTANEKLFF
TRBD2 | few | TRBJ2-5 | TRBV7-7 | TGTGCCAGCAGCTTGGGTGCTAGCGGGAGGTCTGTGGAGACCCAGTACTTC | CASSLGASGRSVETQYF
TRBD1 | few | TRBJ1-2 | TRBV2 | TGTGCCAGCTGTCAGGGGGAATCATTCTACACCTTC | CASCQGESFYTF
TRBD2 | NA | TRBJ2-1 | TRBV15 | TGTGCCACCAGCTCAAGAACTAGCGGGAGAGTGGGGGAGCAGTTCTTC | CATSSRTSGRVGEQFF
NA | NA | TRBJ2-4 | TRBV19 | TGTGCCAGTAGTCAGGGGGCCAAAAACATTCAGTACTTC | CASSQGAKNIQYF
TRBD1 | NA | TRBJ1-1 | TRBV6-5 | TGTGCCAGCAGTTACTTACAGGGGACTGAAGCTTTCTTT | CASSYLQGTEAFF
TRBD1 | NA | TRBJ1-1 | TRBV3-1/TRBV3-2 | TGTGCCAGCACGGAGGGGGCCGATAACACTGAAGCTTTCTTT | CASTEGADNTEAFF
NA | NA | TRBJ2-5 | TRBV28 | TGTGCCAGCACCCGACGGGACTTGAAAGAGACCCAGTACTTC | CASTRRDLKETQYF
TRBD2 | once | TRBJ2-2 | TRBV5-1 | TGCGCCAGCAGCTTGGTTGCGGGGGGGCCGAACACCGGGGAGCTGTTTTTT | CASSLVAGGPNTGELFF
NA | NA | TRBJ1-1 | TRBV5-1 | TGCGCCAGCACCCCGGAAGGGAATAGGGGTAACACTGAAGCTTTCTTT | CASTPEGNRGNTEAFF
TRBD1 | once | TRBJ1-3 | TRBV4-1 | TGCGCCAGCAGCCAAGGTACAGGGGGATACTCTGGAAACACCATATATTTT | CASSQGTGGYSGNTIYF
TRBD1 | NA | TRBJ1-2 | TRBV2 | TGTGCCAGCAGTGTGGGACAGGGGAGCTATGGCTACACCTTC | CASSVGQGSYGYTF
NA | NA | TRBJ1-5 | TRBV6-1 | TGTGCCAGCAGTGAAGGCGCAGGGGATCAGCCCCAGCATTTT | CASSEGAGDQPQHF
TRBD1 | NA | TRBJ2-1 | TRBV6-6 | TGTGCCAGCAGATATCCGGGACAGGGCGTGGATGAGCAGTTCTTC | CASRYPGQGVDEQFF
NA | NA | TRBJ2-7 | TRBV18 | TGTGCCAGCTCACTTCCCGCCCTAGTCCACGAGCAGTACTTC | CASSLPALVHEQYF
NA | NA | TRBJ2-3 | TRBV7-2 | TGTGCCAGCAGCTCACGCCCGGGGAGCACAGATACGCAGTATTTT | CASSSRPGSTDTQYF
NA | NA | TRBJ1-3 | TRBV30 | TGTGCCTGGAGTGTACCTGGGGAGAGCTCTGGAAACACCATATATTTT | CAWSVPGESSGNTIYF
TRBD2 | NA | TRBJ2-7 | TRBV5-4 | TGTGCCAGCAGCTCAGGACTAGCGGGATCCTACGAGCAGTACTTC | CASSSGLAGSYEQYF
NA | NA | TRBJ1-2 | TRBV5-4 | TGTGCCAGCAGCCCCATCGGGGGCTATGGCTACACCTTC | CASSPIGGYGYTF
TRBD2 | NA | TRBJ2-1 | TRBV6-5 | TGTGCCAGCAGTCGGACTAGCGGGAGATGGGGTGAGCAGTTCTTC | CASSRTSGRWGEQFF
TRBD1 | NA | TRBJ1-1 | TRBV7-8 | TGTGCCAGCAGCTCGGGACAGGGGAATCGAGCTTTCTTT | CASSSGQGNRAFF
TRBD2 | NA | TRBJ2-5 | TRBV29-1 | TGCAGCGTTGAAGTTGGACTAGTTGAGACCCAGTACTTC | CSVEVGLVETQYF
NA | NA | TRBJ2-2 | TRBV5-4 | TGTGCCAGCAGCTTTACCCATGGAGCGGGTCCTCCAGCTGGGGAGCTGTTTTTT | CASSFTHGAGPPAGELFF
NA | once | TRBJ2-5 | TRBV7-2 | TGTGCCAGCAGCTTAGTCTCTCAAATAGACGGGGGGACCCAGTACTTC | CASSLVSQIDGGTQYF
NA | NA | TRBJ2-3 | TRBV7-2 | TGTGCCAGCAGCTTTTGGGCAACAGATACGCAGTATTTT | CASSFWATDTQYF
TRBD1 | NA | TRBJ1-3 | TRBV29-1 | TGCAGCGCCACGGACAGGGGAGGAAACACCATATATTTT | CSATDRGGNTIYF
NA | few | TRBJ1-5 | TRBV12-3/TRBV12-4 | TGTGCCAGCAGTTTCTCAGGTCAGCCCCAGCATTTT | CASSFSGQPQHF
NA | NA | TRBJ1-4 | TRBV12-3/TRBV12-4 | TGTGCCAGCAGTACCGGGACATCTGAAAAACTGTTTTTT | CASSTGTSEKLFF
NA | NA | TRBJ2-5 | TRBV6-5 | TGTGCCAGCACCAGGTGGTCTCCTTGTTGGGAGACCCAGTACTTC | CASTRWSPCWETQYF
NA | few | TRBJ1-6 | TRBV5-1 | TGCGCCAGCAGCTTGAACAGGGTTTATAATTCACCCCTCCACTTT | CASSLNRVYNSPLHF
NA | NA | TRBJ1-4 | TRBV2 | TGTGCCAGCAAAGGACGGGGGGCGCCAGCTAATGAAAAACTGTTTTTT | CASKGRGAPANEKLFF
TRBD1 | NA | TRBJ2-7 | TRBV5-1 | TGCGCCAGCAGCTGGGGACAGGGCCGCTACGAGCAGTACTTC | CASSWGQGRYEQYF
TRBD2 | NA | TRBJ2-3 | TRBV3-1/TRBV3-2 | TGTGCCAGCAGCCGATGGACTAGCGGAACCCAATCAGATACGCAGTATTTT | CASSRWTSGTQSDTQYF
TRBD1 | NA | TRBJ1-2 | TRBV5-1 | TGCGCCAGCAGCCCCGGCCCGGGACAGGCAGTTCCCGTCTATGGCTACACCTTC | CASSPGPGQAVPVYGYTF
TRBD2 | NA | TRBJ2-5 | TRBV9 | TGTGCCAGCAGCGTAGGGTCTAGCGGGAGTGTCGGGACCCAGTACTTC | CASSVGSSGSVGTQYF
NA | NA | TRBJ1-2 | TRBV7-8 | TGTGCCAGCAGCTTAACGGGGATCTACACCTTC | CASSLTGIYTF
NA | NA | TRBJ1-1 | TRBV24-1 | TGTGCCACCAGTCGATCAGGGACTAACACTGAAGCTTTCTTT | CATSRSGTNTEAFF